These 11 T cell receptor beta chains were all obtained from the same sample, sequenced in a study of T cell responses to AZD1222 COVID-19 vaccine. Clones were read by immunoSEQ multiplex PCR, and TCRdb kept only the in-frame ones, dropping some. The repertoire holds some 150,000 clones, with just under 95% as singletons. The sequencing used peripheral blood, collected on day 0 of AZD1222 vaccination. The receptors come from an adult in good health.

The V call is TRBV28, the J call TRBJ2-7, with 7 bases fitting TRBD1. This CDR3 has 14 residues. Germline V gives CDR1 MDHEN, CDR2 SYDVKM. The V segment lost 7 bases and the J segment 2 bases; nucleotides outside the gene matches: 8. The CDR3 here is CASNSGDSAYEQYF. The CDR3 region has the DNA TGTGCCAGCAATTCTGGGGACAGCGCCTACGAGCAGTACTTC.

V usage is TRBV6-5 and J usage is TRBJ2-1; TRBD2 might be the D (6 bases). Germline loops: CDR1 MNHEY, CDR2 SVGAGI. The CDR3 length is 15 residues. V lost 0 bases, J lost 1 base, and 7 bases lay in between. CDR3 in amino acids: CASSYSRESYNEQFF. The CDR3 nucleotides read TGTGCCAGCAGTTACTCCCGGGAGTCCTACAATGAGCAGTTCTTC.

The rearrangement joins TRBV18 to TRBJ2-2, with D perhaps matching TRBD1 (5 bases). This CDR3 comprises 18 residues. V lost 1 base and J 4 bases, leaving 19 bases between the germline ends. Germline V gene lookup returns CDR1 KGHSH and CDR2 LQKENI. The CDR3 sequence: CASSPRLIGQGSTGELFF. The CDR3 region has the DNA TGTGCCAGCTCACCACGTCTGATAGGCCAGGGAAGCACCGGGGAGCTGTTTTTT.

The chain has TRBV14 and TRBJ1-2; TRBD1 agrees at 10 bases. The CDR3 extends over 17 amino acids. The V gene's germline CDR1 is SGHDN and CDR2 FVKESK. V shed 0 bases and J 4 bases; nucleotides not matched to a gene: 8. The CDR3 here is CASSQDRGTGVSYGYTF. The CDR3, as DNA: TGTGCCAGCAGCCAAGATCGGGGGACAGGGGTCTCCTATGGCTACACCTTC.

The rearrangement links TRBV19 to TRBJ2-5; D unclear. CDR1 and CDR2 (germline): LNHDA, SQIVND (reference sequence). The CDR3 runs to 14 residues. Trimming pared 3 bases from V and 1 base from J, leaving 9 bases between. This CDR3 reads CASSMGGIQETQYF. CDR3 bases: TGTGCCAGTAGTATGGGTGGTATCCAAGAGACCCAGTACTTC.

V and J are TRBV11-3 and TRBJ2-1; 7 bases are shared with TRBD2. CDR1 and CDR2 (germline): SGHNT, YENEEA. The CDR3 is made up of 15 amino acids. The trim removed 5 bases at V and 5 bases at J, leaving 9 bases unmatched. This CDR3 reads CASSPPAGRDNEQFF. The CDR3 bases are TGTGCCAGCAGCCCCCCGGCAGGGAGGGACAATGAGCAGTTCTTC.

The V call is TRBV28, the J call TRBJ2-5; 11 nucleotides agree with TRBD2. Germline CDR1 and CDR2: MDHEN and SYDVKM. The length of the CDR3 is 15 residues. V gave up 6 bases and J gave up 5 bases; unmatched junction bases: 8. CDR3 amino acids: CASRRLAGGLETQYF. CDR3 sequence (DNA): TGTGCCAGCAGACGTCTAGCGGGGGGCCTTGAGACCCAGTACTTC.

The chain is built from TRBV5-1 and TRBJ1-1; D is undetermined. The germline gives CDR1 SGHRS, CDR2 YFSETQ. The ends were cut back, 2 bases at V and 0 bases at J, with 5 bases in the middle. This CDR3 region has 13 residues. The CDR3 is CASSFSLNTEAFF. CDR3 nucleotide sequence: TGCGCCAGCAGCTTTAGCCTGAACACTGAAGCTTTCTTT.

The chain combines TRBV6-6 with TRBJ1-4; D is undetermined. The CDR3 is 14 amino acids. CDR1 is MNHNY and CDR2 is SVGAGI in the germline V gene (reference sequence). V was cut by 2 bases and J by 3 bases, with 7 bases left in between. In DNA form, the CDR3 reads TGTGCCAGCAGTTACAGGGTTTCTAATGAAAAACTGTTTTTT. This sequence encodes CASSYRVSNEKLFF.

The CDR3 nucleotides read TGTGCCAGTAACAGGGGGCCTGGCTATGGCTACACCTTC. Its translation is CASNRGPGYGYTF. V gene TRBV6-4 combines with J gene TRBJ1-2, with TRBD1 matching over 9 bases. Germline loops: CDR1 MRHNA, CDR2 SNTAGT. J lost 4 bases, V lost 9 bases, and 6 bases had no gene match. The CDR3 totals 13 residues.

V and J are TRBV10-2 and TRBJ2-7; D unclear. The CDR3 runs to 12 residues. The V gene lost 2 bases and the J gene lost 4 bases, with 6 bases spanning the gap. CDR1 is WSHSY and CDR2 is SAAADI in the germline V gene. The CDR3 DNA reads TGCGCCAGCAGTGAGACTGATTACGAGCAGTACTTC. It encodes CASSETDYEQYF.